These 21 T cell receptor beta chains came from one sample sequenced in a study of blood T cell repertoires in COVID-19. Assay used: immunoSEQ multiplex PCR; TCRdb lists only in-frame clones, some missing. This sample has tens of thousands of clones, with about 90% found just once. Sequenced material: peripheral blood. Every receptor here comes from a human donor in a cohort sampled during active COVID-19.

The chain recombines TRBV6-5 with TRBJ2-3, with D perhaps TRBD1 (6 bases). V was shortened by 5 bases and J by 8 bases, with 11 bases between the two germline ends. Germline assignment: CDR1 MNHEY and CDR2 SVGAGI. CDR3 size: 12 residues. CDR3 nucleotide sequence: TGTGCCAGCAGTCAGGGGTCGGGTACGCAGTATTTT. Protein product: CASSQGSGTQYF.

The rearrangement links TRBV25-1 to TRBJ2-7; 10 bases are shared with TRBD1. Germline CDR1 MGHDK, CDR2 SYGVNS. The ends lost 3 bases at V and 5 bases at J; junction bases unmatched: 1. The CDR3 runs to 13 residues. The CDR3 reads CASSEGQGNEQYF. Written as DNA, the CDR3 is TGTGCCAGCAGTGAGGGACAGGGGAACGAGCAGTACTTC.

The genes are TRBV9 and TRBJ1-2; the match to TRBD1 covers 7 bases. This CDR3 contains 16 residues. The junction had 17 bases not matched to a gene; V was cut back by 7 bases and J by 5 bases. Per germline, CDR1 SGDLS and CDR2 YYNGEE. Here the CDR3 reads CASSILGQDGAYGYTF. The CDR3 DNA sequence: TGTGCCAGCTCCATCCTTGGACAGGACGGGGCTTATGGCTACACCTTC.

The chain employs TRBV7-3 and TRBJ1-6; TRBD1 matches 7 bases. Unmatched junction bases numbered 7, after V lost 4 bases and J lost 10 bases. The germline V gene encodes CDR1 SGHTA and CDR2 FQGTGA. This CDR3 comprises 14 residues. The CDR3 DNA reads TGTGCCAGCAGCTGGCGACAGGGACGGTCACCCCTCCACTTT. Its protein product is CASSWRQGRSPLHF.

V gene TRBV2 combines with J gene TRBJ2-1; no definite D call. CDR1 SNHLY and CDR2 FYNNEI come from the germline V gene. V was pared by 7 bases and J by 2 bases, with 21 bases between. CDR3 size: 17 residues. CDR3 region: CASITMMHALTYNEQFF. CDR3 bases: TGTGCCAGCATAACGATGATGCACGCCCTAACCTACAATGAGCAGTTCTTC.

The V and J genes are TRBV7-9 and TRBJ2-7; TRBD2 matches 8 bases. The germline gives CDR1 SEHNR, CDR2 FQNEAQ (reference sequence). V trimming: 6 bases; J trimming: 2 bases; junction bases outside the gene matches: 6. The CDR3 length is 14 residues. This chain's CDR3 is CASRRSGNTYEQYF. CDR3 in DNA: TGTGCCAGCAGACGTAGCGGGAACACCTACGAGCAGTACTTC.

The chain carries TRBV7-9 and TRBJ1-2; D is unclear. In germline, CDR1 is SEHNR, CDR2 FQNEAQ (reference sequence). V was clipped by 0 bases and J by 0 bases, with 8 bases between them. CDR3 size: 15 residues. Written as DNA, the CDR3 is TGTGCCAGCAGCTTAGCAACAGTAACTAACTATGGCTACACCTTC. As protein: CASSLATVTNYGYTF.

The rearrangement joins TRBV3-1 (or the pseudogene TRBV3-2) to TRBJ2-7; tentative D call: TRBD2 (6 bases). From germline, CDR1 is LGHDT and CDR2 YNNKEL (reference sequence). CDR3 length: 16 residues. V lost 4 bases and J lost 0, with 16 bases in between. The DNA for the CDR3 is TGTGCCAGCAGCCGACCGGGGGACGTCAGCTCCTACGAGCAGTACTTC. This gives the protein CASSRPGDVSSYEQYF.

The chain uses TRBV11-2 and TRBJ1-2; TRBD1 aligns across 9 bases. Germline loops: CDR1 SGHAT, CDR2 FQNNGV. V was pared by 4 bases and J by 8 bases, with 11 bases of the junction left unmatched. This CDR3 is 15 amino acids long. CDR3 in amino acids: CASSSLQGALGGYTF. The CDR3 DNA reads TGTGCCAGCAGCTCCTTACAGGGGGCGCTGGGGGGCTACACCTTC. The whole variable domain, remainder taken from reference TRBV11-2 and TRBJ1-2, is EAGVAQSPRYKIIEKRQSVAFWCNPISGHATLYWYQQILGQGPKLLIQFQNNGVVDDSQLPKDRFSAERLKGVDSTLKIQPAKLEDSAVYLCASSSLQGALGGYTFGSGTRLTVV.

In DNA form, the CDR3 reads TGTGCCAGTAGTATAAGTAGCGGGGCCATCAATGAGCAGTTCTTC. It specifies CASSISSGAINEQFF. The gene calls are TRBV19 and TRBJ2-1, with 8 bases fitting TRBD2. J lost 6 bases, V lost 2 bases, and 6 bases had no gene match. CDR1 LNHDA and CDR2 SQIVND come from the germline V gene (reference sequence). The CDR3 loop spans 15 amino acids.

The genes are TRBV3-1 (or the pseudogene TRBV3-2) and TRBJ1-1; D perhaps matches TRBD1 (5 bases). The V and J ends lost 5 bases and 5 bases respectively, with 18 bases between them. The CDR3 extends over 15 amino acids. Germline V lookup: CDR1 LGHDT, CDR2 YNNKEL (reference sequence). DNA of the CDR3: TGTGCCAGCAGCTCTACTACAGGACGTGAAACTGAAGCTTTCTTT. Protein: CASSSTTGRETEAFF.

In its sample, this clone was seen once. V gene TRBV7-2 combines with J gene TRBJ2-2; 8 positions agree with TRBD1. The germline CDR1 and CDR2 sequences are SGHTA and FQGNSA. The CDR3 consists of 16 residues. With 6 bases clipped from V and 3 bases from J, the junction kept 9 bases outside the gene matches. This CDR3 reads CASRLSGGIDTGELFF. In DNA, the CDR3 is TGTGCCAGCAGGTTATCAGGGGGCATCGACACCGGGGAGCTGTTTTTT. The full variable domain, its missing parts supplied by reference TRBV7-2 and TRBJ2-2, is GAGVSQSPSNKVTEKGKDVELRCDPISGHTALYWYRQSLGQGLEFLIYFQGNSAPDKSGLPSDRFSAERTGGSVSTLTIQRTQQEDSAVYLCASRLSGGIDTGELFFGEGSRLTVL.

This sequence joins TRBV7-2 and TRBJ1-1; the D gene is possibly TRBD1 (5 bases). This CDR3 has 16 amino acids. Trimming removed 5 bases at V and 0 bases at J, with 16 bases between. The germline CDR1 and CDR2 sequences are SGHTA and FQGNSA. The CDR3 here is CASSPPGRGMNTEAFF. CDR3 bases: TGTGCCAGCAGCCCTCCGGGGCGGGGGATGAACACTGAAGCTTTCTTT. The variable domain in full, with the rest retrieved from reference TRBV7-2 and TRBJ1-1, is GAGVSQSPSNKVTEKGKDVELRCDPISGHTALYWYRQSLGQGLEFLIYFQGNSAPDKSGLPSDRFSAERTGGSVSTLTIQRTQQEDSAVYLCASSPPGRGMNTEAFFGQGTRLTVV.

This clone was found once. The chain is built from TRBV18 and TRBJ2-2; 7 positions agree with TRBD1. CDR1 and CDR2 from the germline V gene are KGHSH and LQKENI. The CDR3 is 15 residues long. The trim removed 4 bases at V and 0 bases at J, leaving 2 bases unmatched. The CDR3 here is CASSQGAPNTGELFF. The CDR3 nucleotides are TGTGCCAGCTCACAGGGGGCGCCGAACACCGGGGAGCTGTTTTTT. The whole variable domain, remainder taken from reference TRBV18 and TRBJ2-2, is NAGVMQNPRHLVRRRGQEARLRCSPMKGHSHVYWYRQLPEEGLKFMVYLQKENIIDESGMPKERFSAEFPKEGPSILRIQQVVRGDSAAYFCASSQGAPNTGELFFGEGSRLTVL.

This clone was recorded once. The genes are TRBV2 and TRBJ2-2; weak D call: TRBD1 (6 bases). Deletions cut 7 bases from V and 0 bases from J, with 12 bases between. CDR3 length: 15 residues. Germline V CDR1 and CDR2: SNHLY, FYNNEI. The CDR3 DNA is TGTGCCAGCAAGATCGGGACAACGAACACCGGGGAGCTGTTTTTT. Its protein is CASKIGTTNTGELFF.

The chain recombines TRBV6-2 or TRBV6-3 with TRBJ1-5; D is ambiguous. CDR1 and CDR2 (germline): MNHEY, SVGEGT. V was cut by 6 bases and J by 10 bases, with 13 bases left in between. The CDR3 length is 12 residues. DNA for the CDR3: TGTGCCAGCAGCGAGGAATTTCTCCCCCAGCATTTT. It specifies CASSEEFLPQHF.

This clone was seen more than once but under ten times. The chain couples TRBV7-9 to TRBJ2-2, with 11 bases aligning to TRBD2. V was pared by 3 bases and J by 2 bases, with 2 bases of the junction left unmatched. Germline lookup yields CDR1 SEHNR and CDR2 FQNEAQ (reference sequence). This CDR3 region has 16 residues. CDR3 residues: CASSFGTSGNTGELFF. Written as DNA, the CDR3 is TGTGCCAGCAGCTTCGGGACTAGCGGAAACACCGGGGAGCTGTTTTTT.

The chain's CDR3 is CASSQKTGAGNTEAFF. CDR3 in DNA: TGTGCCAGCAGCCAGAAGACAGGGGCGGGGAACACTGAAGCTTTCTTT. J is TRBJ1-1 and V is TRBV3-1 (or the pseudogene TRBV3-2); 8 bases are shared with TRBD1. CDR1 LGHDT and CDR2 YNNKEL come from the germline V gene (reference sequence). V gave up 3 bases and J gave up 1 base; unmatched junction bases: 7. This CDR3 spans 16 amino acids.

The gene calls are TRBV5-1 and TRBJ2-2; the D is unclear. Germline V lookup: CDR1 SGHRS, CDR2 YFSETQ. There are 14 residues in the CDR3. Trimming pared 5 bases from V and 4 bases from J, leaving 12 bases between. CDR3 DNA: TGCGCCAGCAGACGGTCTCTAATCACCGGGGAGCTGTTTTTT. Encoded protein: CASRRSLITGELFF.

The chain is built from TRBV7-3 and TRBJ2-7, with 8 positions matching TRBD1. Germline V gives CDR1 SGHTA, CDR2 FQGTGA. The CDR3 covers 18 residues. V lost 4 bases, J lost 4 bases, and 18 bases stayed unmatched. The CDR3 nucleotides read TGTGCCAGCAGCTCCACCGGCTTAGGACAGGGACCCTCATACGAGCAGTACTTC. Amino acid sequence: CASSSTGLGQGPSYEQYF.

The CDR3 loop reads CASSQDRSSGITAGELFF. The CDR3 nucleotides read TGCGCCAGCAGCCAAGATCGGTCTAGCGGGATAACAGCCGGGGAGCTGTTTTTT. The rearrangement links TRBV4-3 to TRBJ2-2, with 9 bases fitting TRBD2. J gave up 6 bases and V 0 bases, and 11 bases lay outside the gene matches. Germline CDR1 LGHNA, CDR2 YSLEER. This CDR3 has 18 residues.